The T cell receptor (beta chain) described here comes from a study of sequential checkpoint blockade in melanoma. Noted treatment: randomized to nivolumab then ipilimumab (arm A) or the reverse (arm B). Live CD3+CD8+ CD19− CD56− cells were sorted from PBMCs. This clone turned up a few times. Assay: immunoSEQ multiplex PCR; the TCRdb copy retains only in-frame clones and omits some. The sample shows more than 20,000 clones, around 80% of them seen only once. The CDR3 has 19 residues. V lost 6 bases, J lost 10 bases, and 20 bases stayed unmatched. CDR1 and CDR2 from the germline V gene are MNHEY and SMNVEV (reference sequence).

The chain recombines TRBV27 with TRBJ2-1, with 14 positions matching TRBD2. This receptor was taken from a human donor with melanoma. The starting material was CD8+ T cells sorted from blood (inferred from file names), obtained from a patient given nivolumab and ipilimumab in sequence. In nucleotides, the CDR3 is TGTGCCAGCAGGGACAGCTTATCCGGGACTAGCGGGAGCCATAGGGAGCAGTTCTTC. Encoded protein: CASRDSLSGTSGSHREQFF.